These 18 T cell receptor beta chains came from one sample sequenced in a study of T-cell reconstitution after alpha-beta-depleted transplantation in children. Library preparation (for TCRbeta) was performed with unique molecular identifiers. TCRdb processed the PCR reads anew with MiXCR; each CDR3 protein has one entry. This sample has some 220,000 distinct CDR3 sequences, with approximately 10% found just once. The sample here was PBMCs, taken before TCRalphabeta/CD19-depleted stem cell transplant. These receptors were obtained from a child under three years old with acute myeloid leukemia, due to receive a stem cell transplant.

This clonotype was picked up many times. J is TRBJ2-3 and V is TRBV20-1, with D perhaps being TRBD1 or TRBD2 (5 bases each). CDR3 length equals 12 residues. Germline V gene sequence: CDR1 DFQATT, CDR2 SNEGSKA (reference sequence). With 7 bases removed from V and 0 bases from J, the gap between germline ends came to 8 bases. CDR3 amino acids: CSGQRSTDTQYF. Here the CDR3 DNA reads TGCAGTGGACAGCGGAGCACAGATACGCAGTATTTT.

As regards this clonotype: This could be a read error, since a much larger clone is one nucleotide away. The chain links TRBV12-3 or TRBV12-4 to TRBJ2-1, with 7 bases aligning to TRBD2. This CDR3 has 16 residues. CDR3 loop: CVSSMAGTKPYNEQFF. For the CDR3, the DNA is TGTGTCAGCAGCATGGCCGGGACTAAGCCCTACAATGAGCAGTTCTTC.

This clonotype was observed many times. The gene calls are TRBV24-1 and TRBJ2-1, with TRBD1 matching 8 bases. CDR1 is KGHDR, CDR2 SFDVKD, per germline. The CDR3 is 15 residues long. After removal of 2 bases from V and 5 bases from J, the junction contained 4 bases not matched to a gene. CDR3 protein: CATSDWTGQNNEQFF. CDR3 nucleotides: TGTGCCACCAGTGATTGGACAGGGCAGAACAATGAGCAGTTCTTC.

This clonotype was detected ten times or more. V is TRBV10-3 and J is TRBJ1-6; tentatively, D is TRBD1 (5 bases). The CDR3 loop spans 13 amino acids. Trimming took off 8 bases at V and 7 bases at J, with 12 bases between the two ends. Germline V lookup: CDR1 ENHRY, CDR2 SYGVKD. The DNA of the CDR3 is TGTGCCATCGTGGGGACTCCCAATTCACCCCTCCACTTT. This translates into CAIVGTPNSPLHF.

The sample holds many counts of this clonotype. V and J are TRBV28 and TRBJ2-7, with 7 bases that match TRBD2. The CDR3 has 13 amino acids. Germline V lookup: CDR1 MDHEN, CDR2 SYDVKM. Trimming cost V 3 bases and J 7 bases; bases outside gene matches: 6. The CDR3 sequence: CASSFEEGGEQYF. Here the CDR3 DNA reads TGTGCCAGCAGTTTTGAAGAGGGAGGGGAGCAGTACTTC.

In this sample, this clonotype turned up many times. CDR3 amino acids: CASSVNPTSAGEQYF. CDR3 sequence (DNA): TGTGCCAGCAGCGTAAACCCTACTAGCGCGGGAGAGCAGTACTTC. J is TRBJ2-7 and V is TRBV9; 7 nucleotides line up with TRBD2. CDR3 length: 15 amino acids. Per germline, CDR1 SGDLS and CDR2 YYNGEE. The V gene end was trimmed by 1 base and the J gene end by 7 bases; junction bases not matched to a gene: 11.

In this sample, this clonotype turned up a few times. This chain links TRBV30 with TRBJ1-1; no clear D. Germline V gene sequence: CDR1 GTSNPN, CDR2 SVGIG (reference sequence). Trimming stripped 4 bases from V and 2 bases from J, with 8 bases between. The CDR3 contains 12 residues. CDR3 residues: CAWTTANTEAFF. In DNA form, the CDR3 reads TGTGCCTGGACGACTGCTAACACTGAAGCTTTCTTT.

This clonotype was recorded at least ten times. The rearrangement links TRBV2 to TRBJ1-5, with TRBD1 identical over 10 bases. Trimming at V came to 6 bases and at J to 6 bases, leaving 5 bases not matched to a gene. CDR1 is SNHLY and CDR2 is FYNNEI in the germline V gene. This CDR3 has 14 amino acids. The CDR3 is CASRRQGASQPQHF. The CDR3 region has the DNA TGTGCCAGCAGGAGACAGGGGGCTTCTCAGCCCCAGCATTTT.

Concerning this clonotype itself: A much larger clone is a single base away; this may be a read error. The chain joins TRBV13 to TRBJ2-1; 11 bases are shared with TRBD1. Germline V gene data show CDR1 as PRHDT and CDR2 as FYEKMQ (reference sequence). The CDR3 has 13 residues. DNA for the CDR3: TGTGCCAGCAGAGGACAGGGGGCGAGGGGGCAGCTCTTC. It encodes CASRGQGARGQLF.

This clonotype was seen at least ten times. The V and J genes are TRBV7-3 and TRBJ2-1; 7 nucleotides line up with TRBD2. The V segment lost 3 bases and the J segment 3 bases; nucleotides outside the gene matches: 8. Germline V gene sequence: CDR1 SGHTA, CDR2 FQGTGA. The CDR3 runs 16 residues. In DNA form, the CDR3 reads TGTGCCAGCAGCTTTTTCGCGGGAGTAGGCTACAATGAGCAGTTCTTC. Protein product: CASSFFAGVGYNEQFF. Full variable domain (outside the CDR3, taken from reference TRBV7-3 and TRBJ2-1): GAGVSQTPSNKVTEKGKYVELRCDPISGHTALYWYRQSLGQGPEFLIYFQGTGAADDSGLPNDRFFAVRPEGSVSTLKIQRTERGDSAVYLCASSFFAGVGYNEQFFGPGTRLTVL.

The sample holds many counts of this clonotype. The V and J genes are TRBV28 and TRBJ1-1, with TRBD1 matching 9 bases. The CDR3 runs 15 residues. Germline V gives CDR1 MDHEN, CDR2 SYDVKM. V dropped 4 bases and J dropped 2; count of bases not matched to a gene: 5. In DNA form, the CDR3 reads TGTGCCAGCAGTTCTTACAGGGGGCCCAACACTGAAGCTTTCTTT. It is translated as CASSSYRGPNTEAFF.

This clonotype came up many times. This chain joins TRBV5-1 and TRBJ2-2; possible D gene TRBD1, 6 bases. V dropped 4 bases and J dropped 6 bases, with 19 bases sitting between them. The germline V gene encodes CDR1 SGHRS and CDR2 YFSETQ. The CDR3 contains 16 residues. The CDR3 DNA follows: TGCGCCAGCAGCCCTCGAACAGGGTATGGTGCCGGGGAGCTGTTTTTT. Protein product: CASSPRTGYGAGELFF.

This clonotype was picked up many times. This chain uses TRBV5-1 with TRBJ2-2; possible D gene TRBD2, 5 bases. Germline assignment: CDR1 SGHRS and CDR2 YFSETQ. Between the trimmed V and J ends, which lost 3 bases and 1 base, there was a span of 7 bases. This CDR3 has 14 amino acids. The CDR3 region is CASSWAGNTGELFF. The CDR3 coding sequence is TGCGCCAGCAGCTGGGCGGGGAACACCGGGGAGCTGTTTTTT.

This clonotype was observed a few times. The genes are TRBV28 and TRBJ2-1; unclear D gene. This CDR3 region has 16 residues. Germline lookup yields CDR1 MDHEN and CDR2 SYDVKM. The V end lost 5 bases, the J end lost 2 bases, and 16 bases lay between the germline ends. CDR3 nucleotides: TGTGCCAGCAGTCCACGACGGTCTTTGGCCTACAATGAGCAGTTCTTC. This codes for CASSPRRSLAYNEQFF. The variable domain in full, with the rest retrieved from reference TRBV28 and TRBJ2-1, is DVKVTQSSRYLVKRTGEKVFLECVQDMDHENMFWYRQDPGLGLRLIYFSYDVKMKEKGDIPEGYSVSREKKERFSLILESASTNQTSMYLCASSPRRSLAYNEQFFGPGTRLTVL.

In its sample, this clonotype was seen a few times. The rearrangement joins TRBV7-8 to TRBJ2-1; 9 nucleotides line up with TRBD1. V trimming: 5 bases; J trimming: 4 bases; junction bases outside the gene matches: 9. The length of the CDR3 is 16 residues. Germline-derived CDR1 and CDR2 are SGHVS and FQNEAQ. The CDR3 DNA follows: TGTGCCAGCAGCCCCAGACAGGGGGTTTTATACAATGAGCAGTTCTTC. This gives the protein CASSPRQGVLYNEQFF.

This chain uses TRBV27 with TRBJ2-1, with D maybe TRBD2 (6 bases). CDR3 length equals 13 residues. V lost 3 bases and J lost 4, with 7 bases in between. Germline V CDR1 and CDR2: MNHEY, SMNVEV (reference sequence). The CDR3 nucleotides are TGTGCCAGCAGTTTCCGGGAGTACAATGAGCAGTTCTTC. It encodes CASSFREYNEQFF.

V and J are TRBV30 and TRBJ2-3; D remains ambiguous. The CDR3 runs to 13 residues. CDR1 is GTSNPN and CDR2 is SVGIG in the germline V gene (reference sequence). Trimming took off 7 bases at V and 6 bases at J, with 17 bases between the two ends. CDR3 region: CASEPVSQDTQYF. In nucleotides, the CDR3 is TGTGCCTCGGAGCCAGTTTCACAGGATACGCAGTATTTT.

This clonotype occurred many times. The chain is built from TRBV5-1 and TRBJ2-1; D assignment may be TRBD1 or TRBD2 (5 bases each). The CDR3 spans 14 residues. V shed 4 bases and J shed 6 bases, with 14 bases lying between them. Germline V gives CDR1 SGHRS, CDR2 YFSETQ. CDR3 nucleotide sequence: TGCGCCAGCAGCCTAGGGACCCTTGGCAATGAGCAGTTCTTC. It specifies CASSLGTLGNEQFF. The full variable domain, completed using reference TRBV5-1 and TRBJ2-1, is KAGVTQTPRYLIKTRGQQVTLSCSPISGHRSVSWYQQTPGQGLQFLFEYFSETQRNKGNFPGRFSGRQFSNSRSEMNVSTLELGDSALYLCASSLGTLGNEQFFGPGTRLTVL.